The rows below give T cell receptor beta chains drawn from one sample of a study of blood T cell repertoires in COVID-19. Profiled with immunoSEQ multiplex PCR; TCRdb holds only in-frame clones, not every one. The sample has 76,000 or so clones, roughly 90% seen once. The sequenced sample consisted of peripheral blood. The receptors here all came from a man older than 75 in a cohort sampled during active COVID-19. Both conserved end residues are part of each CDR3. The D gene is left open where the match is weak. Clone size is shown for a subset of rows, as once, few, many or a class of expanded clone.

D gene	V gene	J gene	clone size	CDR3 protein	CDR3 DNA
TRBD2	TRBV28	TRBJ2-3	-	CASSLLGLAGQDTQYF	TGTGCCAGCAGTCTCCTCGGACTAGCGGGGCAAGATACGCAGTATTTT
-	TRBV5-1	TRBJ1-5	-	CASSLDSYSNQPQHF	TGCGCCAGCAGCTTGGACAGTTATAGCAATCAGCCCCAGCATTTT
-	TRBV29-1	TRBJ1-1	-	CSVPSGAGFGTEAFF	TGCAGCGTCCCCTCCGGAGCAGGGTTCGGCACTGAAGCTTTCTTT
-	TRBV5-1	TRBJ2-2	-	CASTDPQGNTGELFF	TGCGCCAGCACGGACCCCCAGGGGAACACCGGGGAGCTGTTTTTT
TRBD2	TRBV7-7	TRBJ2-1	-	CASSPQLAGAGDEQFF	TGTGCCAGCAGCCCGCAACTAGCGGGGGCTGGGGATGAGCAGTTCTTC
-	TRBV4-3	TRBJ1-3	-	CASSQDRSGNTIYF	TGCGCCAGCAGCCAAGACCGCTCTGGAAACACCATATATTTT
TRBD1	TRBV7-2	TRBJ1-5	once	CASSYGTGLNQPQHF	TGTGCCAGCAGCTACGGGACAGGGCTCAATCAGCCCCAGCATTTT
-	TRBV4-2	TRBJ2-5	-	CASSQTGDQETQYF	TGTGCCAGCAGCCAGACGGGGGACCAAGAGACCCAGTACTTC
-	TRBV5-6	TRBJ2-7	-	CASSSTGSYEQYF	TGTGCCAGCAGTTCTACAGGGAGCTACGAGCAGTACTTC
TRBD1	TRBV27	TRBJ1-2	-	CASRRQGKSVYGYTF	TGTGCCAGCAGAAGACAGGGAAAGTCGGTCTATGGCTACACCTTC
-	TRBV6-5	TRBJ1-5	-	CASSSGNQPQHF	TGTGCCAGCAGTTCAGGAAATCAGCCCCAGCATTTT
-	TRBV29-1	TRBJ1-1	-	CSARTADTEAFF	TGCAGCGCAAGGACAGCCGACACTGAAGCTTTCTTT
-	TRBV10-2	TRBJ2-7	-	CASRPDWESYEQYF	TGCGCCAGCAGACCGGACTGGGAAAGCTACGAGCAGTACTTC
-	TRBV12-3/TRBV12-4	TRBJ2-5	once	CASSLDTQETQYF	TGTGCCAGCAGTCTTGACACACAAGAGACCCAGTACTTC
-	TRBV19	TRBJ1-6	once	CASSIGQASPLHF	TGTGCCAGTAGTATAGGACAGGCCTCACCCCTCCACTTT
-	TRBV6-6	TRBJ2-1	once	CASHLARGNEQFF	TGTGCCAGTCACCTGGCCCGGGGGAATGAGCAGTTCTTC
TRBD2	TRBV2	TRBJ2-3	-	CASRVLAGSTDTQYF	TGTGCCAGCAGGGTACTAGCGGGGAGCACAGATACGCAGTATTTT
-	TRBV19	TRBJ1-2	-	CASSIFDRPNYGYTF	TGTGCCAGTAGTATCTTTGACAGGCCTAACTATGGCTACACCTTC
TRBD1	TRBV7-2	TRBJ2-5	few	CASSTRDRGETQYF	TGTGCCAGCAGCACCCGGGACAGGGGTGAGACCCAGTACTTC
-	TRBV4-2	TRBJ2-5	-	CASSHHAQRRETQYF	TGTGCCAGCAGCCACCACGCCCAGCGGCGGGAGACCCAGTACTTC
-	TRBV2	TRBJ2-5	-	CASSDRVTAVLETQYF	TGTGCCAGCAGTGATAGGGTGACAGCCGTCTTGGAGACCCAGTACTTC
-	TRBV6-2/TRBV6-3	TRBJ2-1	few	CASSYAGSPYNEQFF	TGTGCCAGCAGTTACGCAGGGTCTCCTTACAATGAGCAGTTCTTC
-	TRBV7-3	TRBJ1-6	-	CASSLTGLNSPLHF	TGTGCCAGCAGCTTAACGGGCCTCAATTCACCCCTCCACTTT
TRBD2	TRBV27	TRBJ2-3	-	CASSPQRGVDTQYF	TGTGCCAGCAGTCCCCAGCGGGGGGTGGATACGCAGTATTTT